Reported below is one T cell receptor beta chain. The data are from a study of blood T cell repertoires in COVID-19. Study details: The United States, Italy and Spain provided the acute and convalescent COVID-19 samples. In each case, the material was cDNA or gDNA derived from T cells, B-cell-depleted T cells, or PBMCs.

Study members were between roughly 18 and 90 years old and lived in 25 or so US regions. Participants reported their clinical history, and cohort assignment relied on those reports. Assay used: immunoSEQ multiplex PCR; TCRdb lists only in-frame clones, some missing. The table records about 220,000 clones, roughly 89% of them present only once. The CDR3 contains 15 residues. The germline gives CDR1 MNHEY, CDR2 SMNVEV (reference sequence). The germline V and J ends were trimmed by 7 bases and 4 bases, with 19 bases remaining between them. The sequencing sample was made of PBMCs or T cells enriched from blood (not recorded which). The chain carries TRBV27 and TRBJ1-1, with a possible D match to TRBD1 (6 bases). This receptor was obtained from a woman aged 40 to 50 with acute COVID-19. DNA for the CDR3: TGTGCCAGCAACCCTAAGGACAGAACGCGCACTGAAGCTTTCTTT. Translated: CASNPKDRTRTEAFF.